Each of the 20 T cell receptor beta chains below was sequenced from the same sample in a study of shared clonotypes between healthy human individuals. Sequenced by immunoSEQ multiplex PCR; TCRdb stores in-frame clones only, minus some. The sample has over 2 million clones; approximately 95% are singletons. What was sequenced was naive CD4+ T cells sorted from blood. Regarding subset: CD45RA+ positively selected. The receptors here all came from a man aged 18 to 29 in good health.

J is TRBJ2-3 and V is TRBV4-3; the D gene is possibly TRBD2 (5 bases). The CDR3 runs 15 residues. The germline V gene has CDR1 LGHNA and CDR2 YSLEER. Trimming cost V 0 bases and J 4 bases, with 11 bases left between them. The chain's CDR3 is CASSQDSPGSDTQYF. CDR3 DNA: TGCGCCAGCAGCCAAGATTCACCGGGGTCAGATACGCAGTATTTT.

This rearrangement joins TRBV5-8 to TRBJ2-3; the D is unclear. The CDR3 runs 14 residues. The germline gives CDR1 SGHTS, CDR2 YDEGEE. Trimming shortened V by 3 bases and J by 1 base, and 9 bases separated the two germline ends. CDR3 loop: CASSSATGTDTQYF. The CDR3 nucleotides read TGTGCCAGCAGCTCGGCGACTGGCACAGATACGCAGTATTTT. The whole variable domain, filled in from reference TRBV5-8 and TRBJ2-3, reads EAGVTQSPTHLIKTRGQQATLRCSPISGHTSVYWYQQALGLGLQFLLWYDEGEERNRGNFPPRFSGRQFPNYSSELNVNALELEDSALYLCASSSATGTDTQYFGPGTRLTVL.

This sequence joins TRBV2 and TRBJ2-7; 8 positions agree with TRBD1. V was clipped by 6 bases and J by 6 bases; unmatched bases: 13. Germline lookup yields CDR1 SNHLY and CDR2 FYNNEI. The CDR3 contains 15 residues. The CDR3, as DNA: TGTGCCAGCAGCGTTTGCGGGACAGGTTTTTGCGAGCAGTACTTC. Amino acid sequence: CASSVCGTGFCEQYF.

In the case of this clone: This sample also contains other DNA sequences that code for the same CDR3. The chain links TRBV9 to TRBJ1-3; D call uncertain. The V and J ends lost 2 bases and 1 base respectively, with 1 base between them. The length of the CDR3 is 12 residues. Per the germline V gene, CDR1 is SGDLS and CDR2 is YYNGEE. CDR3 residues: CASSVSGNTIYF. CDR3 in DNA: TGTGCCAGCAGCGTGTCTGGAAACACCATATATTTT. Together with reference TRBV9 and TRBJ1-3, the CDR3 gives the full variable domain: DSGVTQTPKHLITATGQRVTLRCSPRSGDLSVYWYQQSLDQGLQFLIQYYNGEERAKGNILERFSAQQFPDLHSELNLSSLELGDSALYFCASSVSGNTIYFGEGSWLTVV.

CDR3 sequence: CASSQGRIAYEQYF. The CDR3 DNA reads TGTGCCAGCAGTCAGGGACGCATTGCCTACGAGCAGTACTTC. The rearrangement uses TRBV2 and TRBJ2-7, with D possibly called TRBD1 or TRBD2 (5 bases each). This CDR3 spans 14 amino acids. Trimming stripped 5 bases from V and 2 bases from J, with 13 bases between. Germline values: CDR1 SNHLY, CDR2 FYNNEI.

The V call is TRBV5-1, the J call TRBJ1-2, with D possibly TRBD1 on 5 matching bases. The germline V gene has CDR1 SGHRS and CDR2 YFSETQ. Trimming took 0 bases from V and 0 from J, leaving 12 bases between them. The CDR3 is 16 amino acids. The CDR3 nucleotides read TGCGCCAGCAGCTTGGAGCCAGGGACCACTAACTATGGCTACACCTTC. This encodes CASSLEPGTTNYGYTF.

This CDR3 is CASSLASGSSYEQYF. The CDR3 nucleotides are TGTGCCAGCAGCCTTGCTAGCGGGAGTAGTTACGAGCAGTACTTC. The chain uses TRBV11-3 and TRBJ2-7, with 10 bases that match TRBD2. The CDR3 consists of 15 residues. Germline CDR1 reads SGHNT; CDR2 reads YENEEA. Germline trimming cut 5 bases from V and 4 bases from J; bases unmatched to any gene: 8. Full variable domain (missing parts from reference TRBV11-3 and TRBJ2-7): EAGVVQSPRYKIIEKKQPVAFWCNPISGHNTLYWYLQNLGQGPELLIRYENEEAVDDSQLPKDRFSAERLKGVDSTLKIQPAELGDSAVYLCASSLASGSSYEQYFGPGTRLTVT.

V is TRBV28 and J is TRBJ1-4; 7 bases line up with TRBD1. The CDR3 sequence is 13 residues long. Germline CDR1 reads MDHEN; CDR2 reads SYDVKM. Trimming at V came to 8 bases and at J to 10 bases, leaving 10 bases not matched to a gene. The CDR3 sequence: CASRQPAGGKLFF. CDR3 bases: TGTGCCAGCCGACAGCCAGCAGGGGGAAAACTGTTTTTT.

The chain joins TRBV18 to TRBJ2-7; D might be TRBD1 (6 bases). V was trimmed by 11 bases and J by 2 bases, leaving 13 bases between them. This CDR3 spans 12 amino acids. Germline V gene data show CDR1 as KGHSH and CDR2 as LQKENI. The CDR3, as DNA: TGTGCCGCAGCTGGGGACACCTACGAGCAGTACTTC. The encoded protein is CAAAGDTYEQYF.

The chain recombines TRBV11-2 with TRBJ1-1, with a weak D call TRBD1 (5 bases). The germline V gene encodes CDR1 SGHAT and CDR2 FQNNGV. CDR3 length equals 11 residues. V lost 2 bases to trimming and J lost 12 bases, with 10 bases between them. This chain's CDR3 is CASSLSGLTFF. The CDR3 DNA follows: TGTGCCAGCAGCTTATCAGGGCTGACTTTCTTT. Drawing the rest from reference TRBV11-2 and TRBJ1-1, the complete variable domain is EAGVAQSPRYKIIEKRQSVAFWCNPISGHATLYWYQQILGQGPKLLIQFQNNGVVDDSQLPKDRFSAERLKGVDSTLKIQPAKLEDSAVYLCASSLSGLTFFGQGTRLTVV.

The rearrangement links TRBV30 to TRBJ1-5; D ambiguous. The CDR3 loop spans 13 amino acids. CDR1 is GTSNPN, CDR2 SVGIG, per germline (reference sequence). The ends were cut back, 1 base at V and 5 bases at J, with 9 bases in the middle. CDR3 bases: TGTGCCTGGAGTGGGGAGTTGGATCAGCCCCAGCATTTT. Translated, it gives CAWSGELDQPQHF.

The CDR3 region has the DNA TGTGCCACCAGTATCGACAGAGAGACTGAAGCTTTCTTT. Its translation: CATSIDRETEAFF. The gene calls are TRBV15 and TRBJ1-1; possibly TRBD1 for D (5 bases). Germline values: CDR1 LNHNV, CDR2 YYDKDF (reference sequence). The CDR3 is 13 amino acids. V was trimmed by 6 bases and J by 5 bases, leaving 13 bases between them.

This clone was seen only once. The chain links TRBV30 to TRBJ2-3; 9 nucleotides agree with TRBD1. Germline V gives CDR1 GTSNPN, CDR2 SVGIG (reference sequence). The CDR3 length is 15 residues. The J segment lost 6 bases and the V segment lost 3 bases, leaving 10 bases of the junction unmatched. This CDR3 is CAWSHVGGTGDTQYF. As DNA, the CDR3 is TGTGCCTGGAGCCACGTAGGGGGGACAGGGGATACGCAGTATTTT.

The rearrangement links TRBV19 to TRBJ1-2; D is possibly TRBD1 (6 bases). V lost 7 bases, J lost 1 base, and 16 bases lay in between. The germline CDR1 and CDR2 sequences are LNHDA and SQIVND (reference sequence). The CDR3 spans 15 residues. The CDR3 DNA sequence: TGTGCCAGTACCACGGGCAGGGGCCTTAACTATGGCTACACCTTC. This codes for CASTTGRGLNYGYTF.

The rearrangement uses TRBV25-1 and TRBJ2-7; D uncertain. CDR3 size: 11 residues. With 4 bases removed from V and 6 bases from J, the gap between germline ends came to 7 bases. Germline loops: CDR1 MGHDK, CDR2 SYGVNS. The CDR3 bases are TGTGCCAGCAGTGTCGGGCCCGAGCAGTACTTC. Translation gives CASSVGPEQYF.

As for this clone: This sample includes further DNA sequences coding for the same CDR3. The rearrangement links TRBV5-1 to TRBJ2-7; D unresolved. This CDR3 spans 12 amino acids. Looked up from germline, CDR1 is SGHRS and CDR2 is YFSETQ. Trimming left V 1 base short and J 1 base short, with 3 bases between. The CDR3 spells CASSLPSYEQYF. The CDR3 bases are TGCGCCAGCAGCTTGCCGTCCTACGAGCAGTACTTC.

Details on this clone: At the DNA level, this CDR3 is encoded by other sequences in the same sample as well. This chain links TRBV18 with TRBJ2-5, with no clear D. The CDR3 extends over 13 amino acids. CDR1 and CDR2 from the germline V gene are KGHSH and LQKENI. Trimming took 3 bases from V and 2 from J, leaving 7 bases between them. Written as DNA, the CDR3 is TGTGCCAGCTCACCGGGTTTACAAGAGACCCAGTACTTC. It encodes CASSPGLQETQYF. Full variable domain (rest looked up from reference TRBV18 and TRBJ2-5): NAGVMQNPRHLVRRRGQEARLRCSPMKGHSHVYWYRQLPEEGLKFMVYLQKENIIDESGMPKERFSAEFPKEGPSILRIQQVVRGDSAAYFCASSPGLQETQYFGPGTRLLVL.

As regards this clone: Other DNA sequences in the sample encode the same CDR3. The chain employs TRBV5-1 and TRBJ2-5; no firm D call. From germline, CDR1 is SGHRS and CDR2 YFSETQ. This CDR3 region has 13 residues. V lost 2 bases and J lost 4, with 9 bases in between. CDR3 nucleotide sequence: TGCGCCAGCAGCTTCGGAACGGGAGAGACCCAGTACTTC. It yields the protein CASSFGTGETQYF.

The chain combines TRBV28 with TRBJ1-4, with TRBD1 matching 8 bases. This CDR3 spans 15 amino acids. Germline V gene sequence: CDR1 MDHEN, CDR2 SYDVKM. With 10 bases clipped from V and 4 bases from J, the junction kept 11 bases outside the gene matches. CDR3 in DNA: TGTGCCACCACTAATCTGGACAGGGTTAATGAAAAACTGTTTTTT. Protein: CATTNLDRVNEKLFF.

The gene calls are TRBV29-1 and TRBJ1-1, with D hard to call. Germline V lookup: CDR1 SQVTM, CDR2 ANQGSEA. V was shortened by 2 bases and J by 2 bases, with 9 bases between the two germline ends. The CDR3 has 13 amino acids. The CDR3: CSVERAPNTEAFF. The CDR3 DNA follows: TGCAGCGTTGAACGGGCCCCTAACACTGAAGCTTTCTTT. The full variable domain, completed using reference TRBV29-1 and TRBJ1-1, is SAVISQKPSRDICQRGTSLTIQCQVDSQVTMMFWYRQQPGQSLTLIATANQGSEATYESGFVIDKFPISRPNLTFSTLTVSNMSPEDSSIYLCSVERAPNTEAFFGQGTRLTVV.